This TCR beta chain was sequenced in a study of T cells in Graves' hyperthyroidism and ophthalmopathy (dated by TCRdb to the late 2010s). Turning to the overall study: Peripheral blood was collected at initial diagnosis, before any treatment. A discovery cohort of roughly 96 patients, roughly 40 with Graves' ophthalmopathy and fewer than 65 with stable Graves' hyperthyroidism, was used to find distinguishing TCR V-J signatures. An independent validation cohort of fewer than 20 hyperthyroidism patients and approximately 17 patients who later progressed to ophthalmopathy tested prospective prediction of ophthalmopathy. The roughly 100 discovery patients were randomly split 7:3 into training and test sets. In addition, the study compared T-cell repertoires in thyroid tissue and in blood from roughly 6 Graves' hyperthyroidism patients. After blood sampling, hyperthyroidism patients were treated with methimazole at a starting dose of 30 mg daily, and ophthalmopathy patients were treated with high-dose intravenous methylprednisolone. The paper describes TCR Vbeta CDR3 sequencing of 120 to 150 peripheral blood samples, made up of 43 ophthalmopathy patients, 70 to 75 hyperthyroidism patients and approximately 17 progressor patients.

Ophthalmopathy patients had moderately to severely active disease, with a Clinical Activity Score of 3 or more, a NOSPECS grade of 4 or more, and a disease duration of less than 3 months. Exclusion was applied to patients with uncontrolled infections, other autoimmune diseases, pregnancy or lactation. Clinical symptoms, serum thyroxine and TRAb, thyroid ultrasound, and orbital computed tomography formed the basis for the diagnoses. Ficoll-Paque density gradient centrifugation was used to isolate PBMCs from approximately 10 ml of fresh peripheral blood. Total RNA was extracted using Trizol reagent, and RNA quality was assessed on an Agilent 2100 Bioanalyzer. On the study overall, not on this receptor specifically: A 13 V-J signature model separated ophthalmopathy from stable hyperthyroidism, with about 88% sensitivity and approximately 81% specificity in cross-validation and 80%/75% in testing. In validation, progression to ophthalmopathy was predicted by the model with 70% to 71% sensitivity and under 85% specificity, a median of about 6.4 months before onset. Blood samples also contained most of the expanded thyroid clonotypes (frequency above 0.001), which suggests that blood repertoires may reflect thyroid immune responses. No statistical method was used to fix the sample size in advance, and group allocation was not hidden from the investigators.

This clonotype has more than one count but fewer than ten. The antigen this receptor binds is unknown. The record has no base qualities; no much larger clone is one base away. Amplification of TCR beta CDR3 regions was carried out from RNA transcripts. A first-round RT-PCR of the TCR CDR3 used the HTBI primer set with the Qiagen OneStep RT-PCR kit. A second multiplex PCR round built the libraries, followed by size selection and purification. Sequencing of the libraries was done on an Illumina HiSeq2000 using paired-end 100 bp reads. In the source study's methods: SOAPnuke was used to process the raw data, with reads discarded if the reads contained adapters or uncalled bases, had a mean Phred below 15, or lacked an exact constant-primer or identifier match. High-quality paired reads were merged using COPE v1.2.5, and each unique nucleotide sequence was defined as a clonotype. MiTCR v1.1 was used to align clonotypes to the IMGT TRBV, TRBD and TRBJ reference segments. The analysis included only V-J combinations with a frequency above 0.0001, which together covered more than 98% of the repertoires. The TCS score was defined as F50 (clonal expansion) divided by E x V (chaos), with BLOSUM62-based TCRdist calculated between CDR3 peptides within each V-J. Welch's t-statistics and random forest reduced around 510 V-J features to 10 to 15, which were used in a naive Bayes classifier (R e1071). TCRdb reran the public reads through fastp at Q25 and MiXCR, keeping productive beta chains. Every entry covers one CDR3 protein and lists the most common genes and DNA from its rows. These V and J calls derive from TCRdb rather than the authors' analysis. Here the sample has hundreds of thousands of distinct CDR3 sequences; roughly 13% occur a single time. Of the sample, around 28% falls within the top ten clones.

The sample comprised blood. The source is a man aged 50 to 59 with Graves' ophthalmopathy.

The CDR3 protein: CSAGTGANYGYTF. The DNA is as follows: TGCAGTGCTGGGACAGGTGCTAACTATGGCTACACCTTC. This sequence uses TRBV20-1 and TRBJ1-2, with 8 central nucleotides matching TRBD1. From cysteine to phenylalanine, the CDR3 is 13 amino acids long. The only DNA kept is the CDR3, 39 bases in frame from the first base. From the germline V gene (reference sequence), CDR1 is DFQATT and CDR2 is SNEGSKA. Compared with germline, V lacks 5 bases and J lacks 0 bases; bases without a gene match: 2.